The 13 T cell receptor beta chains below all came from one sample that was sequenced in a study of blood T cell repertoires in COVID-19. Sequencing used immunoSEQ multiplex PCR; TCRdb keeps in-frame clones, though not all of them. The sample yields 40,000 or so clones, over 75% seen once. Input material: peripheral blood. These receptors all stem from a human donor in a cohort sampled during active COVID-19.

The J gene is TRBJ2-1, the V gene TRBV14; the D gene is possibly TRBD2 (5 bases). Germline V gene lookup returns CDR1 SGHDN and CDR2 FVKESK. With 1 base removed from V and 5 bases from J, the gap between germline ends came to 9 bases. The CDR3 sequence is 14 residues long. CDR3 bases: TGTGCCAGCAGCCAAGGGGAGTGGCACAATGAGCAGTTCTTC. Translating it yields CASSQGEWHNEQFF.

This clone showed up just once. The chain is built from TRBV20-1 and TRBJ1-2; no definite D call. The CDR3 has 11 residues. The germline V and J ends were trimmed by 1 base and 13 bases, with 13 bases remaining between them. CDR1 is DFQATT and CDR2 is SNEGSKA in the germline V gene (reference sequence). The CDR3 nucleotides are TGCAGTGCTAGAGGGGAGACCGCGGGCACCTTC. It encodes CSARGETAGTF.

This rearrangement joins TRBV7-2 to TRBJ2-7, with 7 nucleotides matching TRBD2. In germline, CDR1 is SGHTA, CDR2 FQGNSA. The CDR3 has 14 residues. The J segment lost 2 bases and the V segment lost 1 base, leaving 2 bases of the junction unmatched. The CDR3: CASSLGGGPYEQYF. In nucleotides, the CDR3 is TGTGCCAGCAGCTTAGGGGGGGGACCCTACGAGCAGTACTTC.

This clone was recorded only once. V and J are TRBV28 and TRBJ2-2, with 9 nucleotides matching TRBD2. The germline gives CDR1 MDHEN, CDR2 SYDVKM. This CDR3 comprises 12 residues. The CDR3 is CLSGRRTGELFF. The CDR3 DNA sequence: TGTCTTAGCGGGAGACGTACCGGGGAGCTGTTTTTT.

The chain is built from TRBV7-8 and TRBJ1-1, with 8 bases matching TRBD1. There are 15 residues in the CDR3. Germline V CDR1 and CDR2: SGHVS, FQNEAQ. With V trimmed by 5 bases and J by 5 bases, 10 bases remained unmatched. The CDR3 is CASSPPQGAPTEAFF. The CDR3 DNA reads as TGTGCCAGCAGCCCCCCGCAGGGGGCGCCGACTGAAGCTTTCTTT.

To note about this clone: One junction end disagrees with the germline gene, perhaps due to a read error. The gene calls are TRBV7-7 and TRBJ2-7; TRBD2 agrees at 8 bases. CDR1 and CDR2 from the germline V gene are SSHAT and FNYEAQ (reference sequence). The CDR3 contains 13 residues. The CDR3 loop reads CASSSGLEYEQYF. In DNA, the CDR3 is TGTGCTAGCAGCTCGGGACTAGAGTATGAGCAGTACTTC.

CDR3: CAWNALYTGELFF. In DNA, the CDR3 is TGTGCCTGGAACGCGTTGTACACCGGGGAGCTGTTTTTT. V is TRBV30 and J is TRBJ2-2; no clear D gene. Between the trimmed V and J ends, which lost 4 bases and 3 bases, there was a span of 9 bases. This CDR3 has 13 residues. In germline, CDR1 is GTSNPN, CDR2 SVGIG (reference sequence).

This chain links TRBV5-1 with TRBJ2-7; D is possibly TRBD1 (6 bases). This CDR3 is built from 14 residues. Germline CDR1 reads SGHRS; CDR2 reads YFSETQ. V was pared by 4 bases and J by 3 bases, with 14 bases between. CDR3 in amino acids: CASSPGGTGYEQYF. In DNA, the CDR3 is TGCGCCAGCAGCCCTGGGGGCACAGGCTACGAGCAGTACTTC.

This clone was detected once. The CDR3 loop is CASSRGAFYNEQFF. The CDR3 DNA sequence: TGTGCCAGCAGCCGGGGGGCGTTCTACAATGAGCAGTTCTTC. The V gene is TRBV5-6, the J gene TRBJ2-1; TRBD2 might be the D (7 bases). Trimming shortened V by 4 bases and J by 3 bases, and 11 bases separated the two germline ends. CDR1 and CDR2 (germline): SGHDT, YYEEEE. The CDR3 covers 14 residues.

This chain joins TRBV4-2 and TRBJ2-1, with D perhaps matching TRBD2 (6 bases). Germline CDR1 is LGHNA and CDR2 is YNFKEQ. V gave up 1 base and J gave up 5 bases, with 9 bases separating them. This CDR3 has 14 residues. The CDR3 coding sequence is TGTGCCAGCAGCCAAGCATCTAGCGACAATGAGCAGTTCTTC. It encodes CASSQASSDNEQFF.

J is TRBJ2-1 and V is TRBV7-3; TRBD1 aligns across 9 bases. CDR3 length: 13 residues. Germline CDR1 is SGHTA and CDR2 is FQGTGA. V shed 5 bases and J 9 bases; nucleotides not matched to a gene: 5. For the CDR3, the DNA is TGTGCCAGCAGCCTCACAGGGGGCCCTGAGCAGTTCTTC. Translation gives CASSLTGGPEQFF.

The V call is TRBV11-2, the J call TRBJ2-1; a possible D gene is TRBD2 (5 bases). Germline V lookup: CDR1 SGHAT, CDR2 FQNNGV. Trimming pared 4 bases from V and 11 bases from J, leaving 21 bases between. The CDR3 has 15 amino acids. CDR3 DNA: TGTGCCAGCAGCTCCGGGATGAGCGACCCCTTTAAGCAGTTCTTC. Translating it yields CASSSGMSDPFKQFF.

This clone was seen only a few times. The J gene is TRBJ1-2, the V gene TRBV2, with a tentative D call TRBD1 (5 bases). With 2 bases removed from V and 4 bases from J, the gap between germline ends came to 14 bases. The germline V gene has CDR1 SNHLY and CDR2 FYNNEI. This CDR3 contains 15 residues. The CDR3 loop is CASSERAGSGYGYTF. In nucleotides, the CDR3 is TGTGCCAGCAGTGAAAGGGCAGGGTCGGGCTATGGCTACACCTTC.